Sequencing of this T cell receptor beta chain was carried out in a study of blood T cell repertoires in COVID-19. Between the trimmed V and J ends, which lost 1 base and 9 bases, there was a span of 14 bases. The CDR3 totals 15 residues. Germline CDR1 SGHRS, CDR2 YFSETQ. Methods used by the authors: The authors estimated nucleated cell counts from reference gene primer amplification. Using immunoSEQ multiplex PCR, the repertoire was profiled, and TCRdb retains in-frame clones only, with some absent. V and J calls and clone size follow that table, whereas D and trimming were derived from the DNA. The table has 300,000 to 350,000 clones, roughly 90% seen once; the top ten hold about 4.2%.

Sequenced input: PBMCs or T cells enriched from blood (not recorded which). The receptor was isolated from a woman aged 25 to 39 who had been exposed to COVID-19. The J gene is TRBJ1-6, the V gene TRBV5-1; no clear D. CDR3 sequence (DNA): TGCGCCAGCAGCTTGAGGCAGGAGGGAAGTTCACCCCTCCACTTT. As protein: CASSLRQEGSSPLHF.